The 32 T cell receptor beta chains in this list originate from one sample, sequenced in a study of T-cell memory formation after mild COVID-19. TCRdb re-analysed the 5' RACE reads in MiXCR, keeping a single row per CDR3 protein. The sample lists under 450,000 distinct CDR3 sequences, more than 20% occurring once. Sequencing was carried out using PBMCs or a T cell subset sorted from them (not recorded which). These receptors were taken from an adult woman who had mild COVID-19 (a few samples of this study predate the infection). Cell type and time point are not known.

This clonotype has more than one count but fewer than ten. The CDR3 spells CASSPRPGQRNTEAFF. For the CDR3, the DNA is TGTGCCAGCAGTCCTCGCCCGGGACAGCGGAACACTGAAGCTTTCTTT. The chain links TRBV6-1 to TRBJ1-1, with 7 bases matching TRBD1. CDR1 MNHNS and CDR2 SASEGT come from the germline V gene. With 5 bases clipped from V and 1 base from J, the junction kept 10 bases outside the gene matches. The CDR3 totals 16 residues.

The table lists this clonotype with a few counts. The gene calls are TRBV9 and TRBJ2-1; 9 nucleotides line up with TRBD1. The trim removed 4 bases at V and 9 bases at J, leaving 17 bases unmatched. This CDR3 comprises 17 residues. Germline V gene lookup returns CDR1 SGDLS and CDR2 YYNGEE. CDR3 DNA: TGTGCCAGCAGCCGACGGGACAGGGCAGATACTGCTAGTGAGCAGTTCTTC. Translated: CASSRRDRADTASEQFF.

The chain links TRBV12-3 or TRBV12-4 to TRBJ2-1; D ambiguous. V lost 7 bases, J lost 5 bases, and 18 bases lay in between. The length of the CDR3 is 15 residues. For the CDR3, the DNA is TGTGCCAGCACCCTCACTCCGGGCTCGGACAATGAGCAGTTCTTC. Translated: CASTLTPGSDNEQFF.

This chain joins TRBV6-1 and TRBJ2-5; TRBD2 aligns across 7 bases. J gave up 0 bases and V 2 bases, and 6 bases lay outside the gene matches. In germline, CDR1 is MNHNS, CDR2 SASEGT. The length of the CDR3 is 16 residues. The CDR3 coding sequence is TGTGCCAGCAGTGAATCGGTGGGGGGGTACCAAGAGACCCAGTACTTC. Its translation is CASSESVGGYQETQYF.

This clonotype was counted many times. CDR3 DNA: TGTGCCAGCAGTCCGGGACAGGGGGACACCGGGGAGCTGTTTTTT. It translates to CASSPGQGDTGELFF. The rearrangement links TRBV6-4 to TRBJ2-2, with 11 positions matching TRBD1. Germline V gene data show CDR1 as MRHNA and CDR2 as SNTAGT. This CDR3 contains 15 residues. V shed 5 bases and J 3 bases; nucleotides not matched to a gene: 2.

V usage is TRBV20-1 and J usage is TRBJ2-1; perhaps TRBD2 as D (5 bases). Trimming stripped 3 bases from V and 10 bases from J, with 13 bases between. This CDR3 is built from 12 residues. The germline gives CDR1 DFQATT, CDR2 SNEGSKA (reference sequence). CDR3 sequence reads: CSARSEGGEQFF. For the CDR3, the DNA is TGCAGTGCTAGGTCCGAGGGTGGGGAGCAGTTCTTC.

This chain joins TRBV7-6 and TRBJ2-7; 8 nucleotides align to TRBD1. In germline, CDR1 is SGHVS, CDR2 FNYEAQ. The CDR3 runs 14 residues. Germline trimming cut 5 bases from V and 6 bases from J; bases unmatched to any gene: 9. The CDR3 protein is CASSQGTGSSEQYF. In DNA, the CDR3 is TGTGCCAGCAGCCAAGGGACAGGAAGTTCCGAGCAGTACTTC.

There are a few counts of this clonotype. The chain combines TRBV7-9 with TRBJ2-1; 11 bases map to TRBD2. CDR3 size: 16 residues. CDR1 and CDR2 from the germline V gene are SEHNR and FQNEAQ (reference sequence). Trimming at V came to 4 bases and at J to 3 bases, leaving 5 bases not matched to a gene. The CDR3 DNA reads TGTGCCAGCAGCTCCCGACTAGCGGGACTCTACAATGAGCAGTTCTTC. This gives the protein CASSSRLAGLYNEQFF. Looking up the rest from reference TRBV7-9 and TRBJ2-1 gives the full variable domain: DTGVSQNPRHKITKRGQNVTFRCDPISEHNRLYWYRQTLGQGPEFLTYFQNEAQLEKSRLLSDRFSAERPKGSFSTLEIQRTEQGDSAMYLCASSSRLAGLYNEQFFGPGTRLTVL.

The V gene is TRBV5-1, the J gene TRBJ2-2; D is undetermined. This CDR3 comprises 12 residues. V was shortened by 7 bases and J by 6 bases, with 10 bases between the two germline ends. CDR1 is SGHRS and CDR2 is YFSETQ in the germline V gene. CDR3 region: CASYLVAGELFF. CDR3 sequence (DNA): TGCGCCAGCTATCTAGTCGCCGGGGAGCTGTTTTTT.

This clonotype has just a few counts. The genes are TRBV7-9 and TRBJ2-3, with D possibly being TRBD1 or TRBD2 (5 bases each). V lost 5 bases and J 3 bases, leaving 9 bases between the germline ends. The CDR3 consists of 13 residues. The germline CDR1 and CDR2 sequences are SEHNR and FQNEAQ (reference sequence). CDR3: CASSPGTTDTQYF. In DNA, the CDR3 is TGTGCCAGCAGCCCTGGGACGACAGATACGCAGTATTTT.

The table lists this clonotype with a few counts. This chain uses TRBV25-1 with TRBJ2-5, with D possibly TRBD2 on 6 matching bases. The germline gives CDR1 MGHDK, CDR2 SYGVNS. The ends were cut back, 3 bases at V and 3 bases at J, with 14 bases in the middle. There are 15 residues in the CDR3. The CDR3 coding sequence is TGTGCCAGCAGTGAGCGGTGGGGCGGGGAAGAGACCCAGTACTTC. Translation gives CASSERWGGEETQYF.

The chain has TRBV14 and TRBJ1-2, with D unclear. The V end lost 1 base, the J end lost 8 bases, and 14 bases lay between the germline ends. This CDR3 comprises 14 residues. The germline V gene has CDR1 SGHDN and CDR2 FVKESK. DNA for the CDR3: TGTGCCAGCAGCCAAGGGCGAATCCTGCTAGGCTACACCTTC. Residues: CASSQGRILLGYTF. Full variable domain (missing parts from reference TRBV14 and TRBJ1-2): EAGVTQFPSHSVIEKGQTVTLRCDPISGHDNLYWYRRVMGKEIKFLLHFVKESKQDESGMPNNRFLAERTGGTYSTLKVQPAELEDSGVYFCASSQGRILLGYTFGSGTRLTVV.

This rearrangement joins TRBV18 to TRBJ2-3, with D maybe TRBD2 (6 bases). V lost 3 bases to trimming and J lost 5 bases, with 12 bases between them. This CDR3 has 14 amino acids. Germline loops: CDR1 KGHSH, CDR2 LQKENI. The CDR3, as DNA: TGTGCCAGCTCACCGTCGGCCGGGGGAGATACGCAGTATTTT. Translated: CASSPSAGGDTQYF. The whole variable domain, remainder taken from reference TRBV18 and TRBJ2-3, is NAGVMQNPRHLVRRRGQEARLRCSPMKGHSHVYWYRQLPEEGLKFMVYLQKENIIDESGMPKERFSAEFPKEGPSILRIQQVVRGDSAAYFCASSPSAGGDTQYFGPGTRLTVL.

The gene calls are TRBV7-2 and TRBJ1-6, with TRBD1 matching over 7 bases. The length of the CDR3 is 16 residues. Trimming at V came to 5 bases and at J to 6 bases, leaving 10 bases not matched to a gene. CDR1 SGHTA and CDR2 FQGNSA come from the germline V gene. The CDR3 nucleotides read TGTGCCAGCAGCCTACAGGGACAGAGAATTAATTCACCCCTCCACTTT. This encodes CASSLQGQRINSPLHF.

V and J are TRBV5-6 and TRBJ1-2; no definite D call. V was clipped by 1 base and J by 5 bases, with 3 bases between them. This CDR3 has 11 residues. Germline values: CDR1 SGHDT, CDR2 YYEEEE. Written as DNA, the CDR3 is TGTGCCAGCAGCTTGCAGTATGGCTACACCTTC. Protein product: CASSLQYGYTF. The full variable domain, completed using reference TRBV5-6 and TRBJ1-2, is DAGVTQSPTHLIKTRGQQVTLRCSPKSGHDTVSWYQQALGQGPQFIFQYYEEEERQRGNFPDRFSGHQFPNYSSELNVNALLLGDSALYLCASSLQYGYTFGSGTRLTVV.

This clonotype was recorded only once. This CDR3 reads CSARKSGTSSYEQYF. DNA of the CDR3: TGCAGTGCTAGAAAATCGGGGACCTCCTCCTACGAGCAGTACTTC. V usage is TRBV20-1 and J usage is TRBJ2-7, with D possibly called TRBD1 or TRBD2 (5 bases each). Trimming removed 2 bases at V and 0 bases at J, with 14 bases between. CDR1 DFQATT and CDR2 SNEGSKA come from the germline V gene (reference sequence). The CDR3 contains 15 residues.

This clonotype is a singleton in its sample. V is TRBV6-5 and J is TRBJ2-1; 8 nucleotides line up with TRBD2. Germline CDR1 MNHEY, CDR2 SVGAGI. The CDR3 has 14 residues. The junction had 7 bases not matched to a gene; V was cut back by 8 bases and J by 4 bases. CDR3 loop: CASESGTRYNEQFF. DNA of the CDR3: TGTGCCAGCGAGTCCGGGACTAGATACAATGAGCAGTTCTTC.

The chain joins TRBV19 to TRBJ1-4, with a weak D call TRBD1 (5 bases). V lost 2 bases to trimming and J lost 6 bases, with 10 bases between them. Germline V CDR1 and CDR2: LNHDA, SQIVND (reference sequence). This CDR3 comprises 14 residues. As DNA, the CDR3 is TGTGCCAGTAGTATAAGGGGAGGTGATGAAAAACTGTTTTTT. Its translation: CASSIRGGDEKLFF.

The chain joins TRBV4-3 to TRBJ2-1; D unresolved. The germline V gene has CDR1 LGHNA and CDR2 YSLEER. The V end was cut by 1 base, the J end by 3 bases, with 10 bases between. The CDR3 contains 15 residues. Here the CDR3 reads CASSQGPGNYNEQFF. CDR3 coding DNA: TGCGCCAGCAGCCAAGGGCCAGGAAACTACAATGAGCAGTTCTTC.

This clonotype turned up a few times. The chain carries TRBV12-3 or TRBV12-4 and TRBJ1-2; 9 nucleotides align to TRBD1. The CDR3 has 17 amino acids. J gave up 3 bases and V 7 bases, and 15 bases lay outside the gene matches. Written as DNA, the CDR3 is TGTGCCAGCATCTCGAGCACGACAGGGGGAACGTACTATGGCTACACCTTC. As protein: CASISSTTGGTYYGYTF.

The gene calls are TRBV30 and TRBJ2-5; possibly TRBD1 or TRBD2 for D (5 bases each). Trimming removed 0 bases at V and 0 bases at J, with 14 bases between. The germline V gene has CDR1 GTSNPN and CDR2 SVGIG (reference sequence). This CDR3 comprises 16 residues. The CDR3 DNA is TGTGCCTGGAGTGTAAGGGGACCCAGGTACCAAGAGACCCAGTACTTC. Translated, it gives CAWSVRGPRYQETQYF.

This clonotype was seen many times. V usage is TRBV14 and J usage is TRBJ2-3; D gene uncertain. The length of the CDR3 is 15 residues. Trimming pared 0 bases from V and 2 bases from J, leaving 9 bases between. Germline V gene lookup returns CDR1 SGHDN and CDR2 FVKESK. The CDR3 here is CASSQELGYTDTQYF. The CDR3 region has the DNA TGTGCCAGCAGCCAAGAACTGGGGTACACAGATACGCAGTATTTT.

The DNA for the CDR3 is TGTGCCAGCACGACGTGGGGGGGGCGAAACACTGAAGCTTTCTTT. Residues: CASTTWGGRNTEAFF. This chain joins TRBV5-4 and TRBJ1-1; the D gene is possibly TRBD1 (6 bases). The V gene's germline CDR1 is SGHNT and CDR2 YYREEE (reference sequence). Trimming shortened V by 6 bases and J by 2 bases, and 17 bases separated the two germline ends. This CDR3 has 15 residues.

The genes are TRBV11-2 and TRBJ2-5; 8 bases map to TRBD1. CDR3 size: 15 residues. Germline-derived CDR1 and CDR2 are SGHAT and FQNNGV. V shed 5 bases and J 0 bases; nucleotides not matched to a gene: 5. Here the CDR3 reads CASSPWDRYQETQYF. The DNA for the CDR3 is TGTGCCAGCAGCCCGTGGGACAGGTACCAAGAGACCCAGTACTTC.

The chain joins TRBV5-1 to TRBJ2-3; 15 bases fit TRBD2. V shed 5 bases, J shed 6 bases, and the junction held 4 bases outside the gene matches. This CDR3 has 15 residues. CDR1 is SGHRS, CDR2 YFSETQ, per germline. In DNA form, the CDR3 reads TGCGCCAGCAGGTGGACTAGCGGGGGGGCCGATACGCAGTATTTT. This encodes CASRWTSGGADTQYF.

Here the CDR3 reads CSVESPPGGDGYTF. DNA for the CDR3: TGCAGCGTTGAATCGCCGCCAGGGGGCGATGGCTACACCTTC. The chain uses TRBV29-1 and TRBJ1-2, with TRBD1 matching 8 bases. Trimming at V came to 2 bases and at J to 6 bases, leaving 8 bases not matched to a gene. Germline CDR1 reads SQVTM; CDR2 reads ANQGSEA. This CDR3 contains 14 residues. Using reference TRBV29-1 and TRBJ1-2 for the parts outside the CDR3, the full variable domain is SAVISQKPSRDICQRGTSLTIQCQVDSQVTMMFWYRQQPGQSLTLIATANQGSEATYESGFVIDKFPISRPNLTFSTLTVSNMSPEDSSIYLCSVESPPGGDGYTFGSGTRLTVV.

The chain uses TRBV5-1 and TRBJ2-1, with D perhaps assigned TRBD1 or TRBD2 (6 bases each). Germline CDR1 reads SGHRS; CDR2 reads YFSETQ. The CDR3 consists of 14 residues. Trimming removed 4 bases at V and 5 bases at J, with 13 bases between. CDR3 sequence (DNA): TGCGCCAGCAGCGCCGGGGGACAAAACAATGAGCAGTTCTTC. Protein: CASSAGGQNNEQFF. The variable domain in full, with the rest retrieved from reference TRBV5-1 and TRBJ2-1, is KAGVTQTPRYLIKTRGQQVTLSCSPISGHRSVSWYQQTPGQGLQFLFEYFSETQRNKGNFPGRFSGRQFSNSRSEMNVSTLELGDSALYLCASSAGGQNNEQFFGPGTRLTVL.

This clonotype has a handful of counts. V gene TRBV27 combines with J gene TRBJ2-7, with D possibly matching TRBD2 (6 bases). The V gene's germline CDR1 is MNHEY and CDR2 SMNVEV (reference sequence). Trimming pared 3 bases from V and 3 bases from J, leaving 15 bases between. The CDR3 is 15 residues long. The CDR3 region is CASSFGGIYFYEQYF. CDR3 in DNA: TGTGCCAGCAGTTTTGGGGGGATCTACTTCTACGAGCAGTACTTC.

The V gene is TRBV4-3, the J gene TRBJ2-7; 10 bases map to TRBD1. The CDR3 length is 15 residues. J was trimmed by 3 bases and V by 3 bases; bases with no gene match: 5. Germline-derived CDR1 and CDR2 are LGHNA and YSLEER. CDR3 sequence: CASSQSGTGDYEQYF. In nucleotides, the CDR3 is TGCGCCAGCAGCCAGTCCGGGACAGGGGACTACGAGCAGTACTTC.

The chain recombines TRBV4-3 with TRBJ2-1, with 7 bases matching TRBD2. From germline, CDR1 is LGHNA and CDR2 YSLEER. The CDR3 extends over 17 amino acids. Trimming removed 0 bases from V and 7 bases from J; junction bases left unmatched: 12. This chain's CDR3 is CASSQDTGGSRQNEQFF. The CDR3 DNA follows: TGCGCCAGCAGCCAAGATACGGGGGGATCTCGACAAAATGAGCAGTTCTTC.

CDR3 in amino acids: CASSFEGTYSSSYNEQFF. The CDR3 DNA reads TGTGCCAGCAGCTTTGAAGGGACCTACTCAAGCTCCTACAATGAGCAGTTCTTC. The chain links TRBV7-9 to TRBJ2-1; D may correspond to TRBD1 or TRBD2 (5 bases each). This CDR3 has 18 amino acids. Germline V gene data show CDR1 as SEHNR and CDR2 as FQNEAQ (reference sequence). V lost 3 bases, J lost 0 bases, and 18 bases lay in between.

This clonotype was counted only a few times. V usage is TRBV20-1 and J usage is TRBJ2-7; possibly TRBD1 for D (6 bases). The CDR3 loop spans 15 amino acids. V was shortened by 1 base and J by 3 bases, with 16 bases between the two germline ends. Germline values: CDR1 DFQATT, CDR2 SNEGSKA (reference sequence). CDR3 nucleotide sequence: TGCAGTGCTAGAGGCGCTCCAGGGGCCTACTACGAGCAGTACTTC. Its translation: CSARGAPGAYYEQYF.